Following are 21 T cell receptor beta chains from one sample sequenced in a study of CD8 T cells in Susac syndrome. Reverse transcription of roughly 0.5 to 1 ug RNA was carried out with random hexamers. TCRdb re-derived calls from the immunoSEQ multiplex PCR reads in MiXCR, one entry per CDR3 protein. Of some 180,000 distinct CDR3 sequences listed, roughly 94% are singletons. The specimen was CD4+ T cells from PBMCs. The receptors were sampled from a human donor with Susac syndrome.

The chain carries TRBV12-3 or TRBV12-4 and TRBJ1-1; the D is unclear. V lost 5 bases and J lost 4, with 17 bases in between. The CDR3 totals 15 residues. CDR3 loop: CASSPIGSVATEAFF. DNA for the CDR3: TGTGCCAGCAGTCCCATAGGGTCCGTTGCCACTGAAGCTTTCTTT.

The chain employs TRBV15 and TRBJ1-4; 9 nucleotides line up with TRBD1. Germline V gene data show CDR1 as LNHNV and CDR2 as YYDKDF (reference sequence). V was pared by 5 bases and J by 8 bases, with 9 bases of the junction left unmatched. The CDR3 loop spans 15 amino acids. DNA of the CDR3: TGTGCCACCAGCGAGGGGGACAGGGTGGAAGAAAAACTGTTTTTT. It translates to CATSEGDRVEEKLFF.

The J gene is TRBJ1-1, the V gene TRBV12-3 or TRBV12-4; tentative D call: TRBD1 (6 bases). Trimming pared 3 bases from V and 1 base from J, leaving 9 bases between. The CDR3 is made up of 14 amino acids. This chain's CDR3 is CASSFGQTNTEAFF. The DNA for the CDR3 is TGTGCCAGCAGTTTTGGACAGACGAACACTGAAGCTTTCTTT.

J is TRBJ2-6 and V is TRBV30; D is possibly TRBD1 or TRBD2 (5 bases each). Between the trimmed V and J ends, which lost 4 bases and 0 bases, there was a span of 13 bases. Germline V gene sequence: CDR1 GTSNPN, CDR2 SVGIG (reference sequence). The CDR3 totals 16 residues. CDR3 region: CAWKTGLHSGANVLTF. In DNA form, the CDR3 reads TGTGCCTGGAAGACGGGGCTGCACTCTGGGGCCAACGTCCTGACTTTC.

V usage is TRBV7-9 and J usage is TRBJ2-5; unclear D gene. Germline-derived CDR1 and CDR2 are SEHNR and FQNEAQ (reference sequence). Trimming took 5 bases from V and 4 from J, leaving 8 bases between them. The CDR3 consists of 12 residues. The CDR3 spells CASSQASETQYF. CDR3 DNA: TGTGCCAGCAGCCAAGCATCAGAGACCCAGTACTTC.

CDR3 loop: CASSQEGLADERFF. In DNA, the CDR3 is TGCGCCAGCAGCCAAGAGGGCCTAGCCGATGAGCGTTTCTTC. This rearrangement joins TRBV4-3 to TRBJ2-1, with D tentatively TRBD2 (5 bases). CDR1 LGHNA and CDR2 YSLEER come from the germline V gene. The CDR3 totals 14 residues. V was trimmed by 0 bases and J by 16 bases, leaving 19 bases between them.

The chain is built from TRBV18 and TRBJ1-2, with TRBD1 matching 10 bases. The CDR3 has 15 amino acids. Germline CDR1 KGHSH, CDR2 LQKENI. With V trimmed by 5 bases and J by 3 bases, 6 bases remained unmatched. The CDR3: CASSAGTGADYGYTF. In nucleotides, the CDR3 is TGTGCCAGCTCAGCCGGGACAGGGGCCGACTATGGCTACACCTTC.

The chain joins TRBV29-1 to TRBJ1-1, with TRBD1 matching 9 bases. The V gene end was trimmed by 7 bases and the J gene end by 6 bases; junction bases not matched to a gene: 9. The CDR3 covers 13 residues. The germline V gene encodes CDR1 SQVTM and CDR2 ANQGSEA. In DNA form, the CDR3 reads TGCAGCGGACGGCCGGGACAGGGCGCTGAAGCTTTCTTT. Its translation is CSGRPGQGAEAFF.

This clonotype was detected once. The chain has TRBV20-1 and TRBJ1-1, with D maybe TRBD1 (5 bases). Germline V gene data show CDR1 as DFQATT and CDR2 as SNEGSKA (reference sequence). This CDR3 comprises 13 residues. V gave up 5 bases and J gave up 4 bases, with 14 bases separating them. This CDR3 reads CSAGQARPTEAFF. The CDR3 region has the DNA TGCAGTGCTGGACAAGCTCGCCCCACTGAAGCTTTCTTT.

This chain links TRBV3-1 with TRBJ2-5; perhaps TRBD2 as D (7 bases). Trimming left V 4 bases short and J 1 base short, with 10 bases between. The CDR3 is 14 residues long. Germline V gene sequence: CDR1 LGHDT, CDR2 YNNKEL (reference sequence). Here the CDR3 DNA reads TGTGCCAGCAGCCCCGGGGGGCCCCAAGAGACCCAGTACTTC. As protein: CASSPGGPQETQYF.

V usage is TRBV9 and J usage is TRBJ2-2; D possibly corresponds to TRBD1 (5 bases). Trimming stripped 0 bases from V and 9 bases from J, with 18 bases between. The CDR3 extends over 16 amino acids. Germline lookup yields CDR1 SGDLS and CDR2 YYNGEE. CDR3 in amino acids: CASSVDPGMVKRELFF. DNA for the CDR3: TGTGCCAGCAGCGTAGATCCAGGGATGGTGAAGAGGGAGCTGTTTTTT.

This sequence joins TRBV27 and TRBJ2-1; D tentatively fits TRBD1 or TRBD2 (5 bases each). V lost 5 bases, J lost 2 bases, and 13 bases lay in between. The CDR3 is 15 amino acids. Germline V gene sequence: CDR1 MNHEY, CDR2 SMNVEV (reference sequence). For the CDR3, the DNA is TGTGCCAGCAGTCCGAACGGGGCCACCTACAATGAGCAGTTCTTC. As protein: CASSPNGATYNEQFF.

This sequence joins TRBV13 and TRBJ2-5, with D possibly TRBD1 on 5 matching bases. Germline assignment: CDR1 PRHDT and CDR2 FYEKMQ (reference sequence). CDR3 size: 15 residues. Trimming stripped 6 bases from V and 2 bases from J, with 16 bases between. CDR3 sequence: CASSRTRGPQETQYF. In DNA, the CDR3 is TGTGCCAGCAGTCGGACACGCGGCCCACAAGAGACCCAGTACTTC.

The rearrangement joins TRBV28 to TRBJ1-2, with 8 nucleotides matching TRBD1. V was pared by 6 bases and J by 8 bases, with 11 bases of the junction left unmatched. This CDR3 is 14 amino acids long. CDR1 is MDHEN and CDR2 is SYDVKM in the germline V gene. The CDR3 DNA reads TGTGCCAGCAGCGGACAGGGCGGCGGTAGGGGCTACACCTTC. This gives the protein CASSGQGGGRGYTF.

V and J are TRBV2 and TRBJ1-6; weak D call: TRBD1 (6 bases). This CDR3 has 16 residues. Germline lookup yields CDR1 SNHLY and CDR2 FYNNEI. V was clipped by 3 bases and J by 9 bases, with 18 bases between them. CDR3 in DNA: TGTGCCAGCAGTGACCGTGGGGGCCCGGGGATTTCACCCCTCCACTTT. Its protein is CASSDRGGPGISPLHF.

The chain uses TRBV2 and TRBJ2-7, with 9 bases that match TRBD2. The CDR3 contains 13 residues. Germline CDR1 is SNHLY and CDR2 is FYNNEI. With V trimmed by 6 bases and J by 4 bases, 4 bases remained unmatched. The CDR3 DNA is TGTGCCAGCAGACGACTAGCGGTTTACGAGCAGTACTTC. Translated: CASRRLAVYEQYF.

This chain uses TRBV28 with TRBJ1-1; 8 nucleotides align to TRBD1. The CDR3 length is 15 residues. CDR1 and CDR2 from the germline V gene are MDHEN and SYDVKM. V lost 3 bases and J lost 1; bases outside the gene matches: 4. In DNA, the CDR3 is TGTGCCAGCAGTTTTAGGGGACAGGAGAACACTGAAGCTTTCTTT. Translated: CASSFRGQENTEAFF. Looking up the rest from reference TRBV28 and TRBJ1-1 gives the full variable domain: DVKVTQSSRYLVKRTGEKVFLECVQDMDHENMFWYRQDPGLGLRLIYFSYDVKMKEKGDIPEGYSVSREKKERFSLILESASTNQTSMYLCASSFRGQENTEAFFGQGTRLTVV.

The chain joins TRBV2 to TRBJ1-2; TRBD1 is a possible D gene (5 bases). CDR3 length: 13 amino acids. With 1 base removed from V and 4 bases from J, the gap between germline ends came to 7 bases. Looked up from germline, CDR1 is SNHLY and CDR2 is FYNNEI. The CDR3, as DNA: TGTGCCAGCAGTGAAGGGGGCGGCTATGGCTACACCTTC. Protein sequence: CASSEGGGYGYTF. The whole variable domain, remainder taken from reference TRBV2 and TRBJ1-2, is EPEVTQTPSHQVTQMGQEVILRCVPISNHLYFYWYRQILGQKVEFLVSFYNNEISEKSEIFDDQFSVERPDGSNFTLKIRSTKLEDSAMYFCASSEGGGYGYTFGSGTRLTVV.

CDR3 loop: CASSPGRVGPQPQHF. The CDR3 DNA is TGTGCCAGCAGTCCCGGGAGGGTGGGGCCTCAGCCCCAGCATTTT. This chain links TRBV27 with TRBJ1-5; D is possibly TRBD1 (5 bases). The CDR3 has 15 amino acids. V was shortened by 5 bases and J by 6 bases, with 17 bases between the two germline ends. Germline loops: CDR1 MNHEY, CDR2 SMNVEV (reference sequence).

The genes are TRBV10-3 and TRBJ2-7; 13 nucleotides line up with TRBD2. CDR1 ENHRY and CDR2 SYGVKD come from the germline V gene. The CDR3 is 14 residues long. J gave up 4 bases and V 7 bases, and 4 bases lay outside the gene matches. The CDR3 loop is CAIKPGLAGYEQYF. CDR3 coding DNA: TGTGCCATCAAACCGGGACTAGCGGGGTACGAGCAGTACTTC.

The rearrangement joins TRBV5-4 to TRBJ1-1, with 9 bases that match TRBD1. The CDR3 runs to 16 residues. CDR1 is SGHNT, CDR2 YYREEE, per germline (reference sequence). V shed 0 bases and J 0 bases; nucleotides not matched to a gene: 3. This CDR3 is CASSLGQGVVNTEAFF. For the CDR3, the DNA is TGTGCCAGCAGCTTGGGACAGGGGGTCGTGAACACTGAAGCTTTCTTT.